This T cell receptor (beta chain) was sequenced during a study of CD39 and CD103 CD8 tumor-infiltrating T cells (dated by TCRdb to 2016 to 2019). General notes on the study: The repertoire comparisons shown came from four patients: one with an HPV-positive HNSCC, one with an HPV-negative HNSCC, one with ovarian cancer and one with melanoma. Deep sequencing of TCRbeta CDR3 was used to compare the repertoires of CD8 TIL subsets, defined by CD103 and CD39, with those of peripheral memory CD8 T cells.

General findings and caveats noted by the study authors: Compared with DN and SP CD8 TILs and with blood memory CD8 T cells, DP CD8 TILs appeared more oligoclonal, with the top 30 clonotypes covering about 50-86%. Clonotypes from DN TILs largely overlapped with peripheral memory CD8 repertoires, while clonotypes from DP TILs were only rarely found in blood or uninvolved lymph node.

Patients were not receiving therapy at sample collection, though earlier treatments ranged from chemotherapy, radiotherapy, surgery and immunotherapy to none. After thawing, cells were enriched for T lymphocytes using a negative-selection kit, with EpCAM beads added for tumor-infiltrating lymphocytes. Memory CD8 T cells were sorted as CD8+CD4-CD45RA- cells regardless of CCR7 expression. Peripheral blood mononuclear cells were obtained using a Ficoll-Paque PLUS gradient and were cryopreserved prior to analysis. Populations were sorted on a FACSAria II to 99% purity, and cell pellets were frozen without culture for TCR sequencing. For each subset, genomic DNA was extracted from about 10,000 to 100,000 sorted cells using the DNeasy Blood and Tissue Kit. The immunoSEQ service sequenced and mapped the TCRbeta V-J or V-D-J regions, with each sample reaching coverage above 8x. For the original study's pipeline: Only productive rearrangements exported from the immunoSEQ Analyzer platform were analyzed, with clonality assessed on the 500 most abundant clones. Repertoire overlap between populations was quantified with the Morisita-Horn similarity index and the Jaccard index. Morisita-Horn similarity between CD8 T-cell subset TCR repertoires was measured in roughly six cancer patients. In its TCRdb copy, this immuneACCESS table keeps in-frame sequences only and misses some clones. Where compared with another copy, unresolved V genes explain less than half of these, and the others have no known cause. V, J and clone size are those of that table, while D and trimming were read from the DNA. The sample table records about 7,400 clones; around 69% of these occur just once. Around three fifths of the sample belongs to the ten largest clones.

This clone is classified as medium-sized (0.01 to 0.1%). The antigen this receptor binds is unknown. Base quality data are lacking; no much larger clone is found one base away. Other nucleotide sequences in the sample specify the same CDR3. Per the germline V gene, SQVTM is the CDR1 and ANQGSEA is the CDR2. The CDR3 contains 14 residues, cysteine and phenylalanine counted. The DNA shown is the 42-base CDR3, in frame from base 1. The junction shows trimming of 4 bases on V and 0 bases on J, plus 12 bases between the germline ends. The rearrangement joined TRBV29-1 to TRBJ1-1; the D gene identity is not certain. The sequenced material came from CD8+ T cells sorted from blood. The sample's cell subset or site label is to be understood as: total memory CD8 T cells (CD45RA-CCR7+/-) from blood or uninvolved lymph node. The TCR originated in a human donor with head and neck squamous cell carcinoma. The DNA reads as follows: TGCAGCGTTGGAAGCGGGAACATGAACACTGAAGCTTTCTTT. This gives the protein CSVGSGNMNTEAFF.